The rows below give T cell receptor beta chains drawn from one sample of a study of control samples from healthy donors and cancer patients. Sequencing used immunoSEQ multiplex PCR; TCRdb keeps in-frame clones, though not all of them. This table holds about 140,000 clones, 94% found once. The specimen was blood. These receptors all come from a man aged 35 to 55 in good health. Each CDR3 is given with its conserved first and last residue. A D gene is named only where the DNA matches it firmly.

d_call: NA
j_call: TRBJ1-5
cdr3_length: 14
v_call: TRBV2
cdr3_aa: CASSDSGINQPQHF
cdr3_nt: TGTGCCAGCAGTGATTCCGGGATAAATCAGCCCCAGCATTTT

d_call: TRBD2
j_call: TRBJ2-7
cdr3_length: 14
v_call: TRBV5-6
cdr3_aa: CASSFWGGSYEQYF
cdr3_nt: TGTGCCAGCAGCTTCTGGGGGGGTTCCTACGAGCAGTACTTC

d_call: TRBD2
j_call: TRBJ2-7
cdr3_length: 15
v_call: TRBV5-6
cdr3_aa: CASKRVGGGAYEQYF
cdr3_nt: TGTGCCAGCAAACGAGTTGGGGGAGGGGCCTACGAGCAGTACTTC

d_call: NA
j_call: TRBJ1-5
cdr3_length: 12
v_call: TRBV28
cdr3_aa: CASSSNHQPQHF
cdr3_nt: TGTGCCAGCAGTTCAAATCATCAGCCCCAGCATTTT

d_call: NA
j_call: TRBJ2-3
cdr3_length: 15
v_call: TRBV6-4
cdr3_aa: CASSEGEGGTDTQYF
cdr3_nt: TGTGCCAGCAGTGAAGGAGAGGGAGGCACAGATACGCAGTATTTT

d_call: NA
j_call: TRBJ1-2
cdr3_length: 15
v_call: TRBV5-1
cdr3_aa: CASSLGHGQANGYTF
cdr3_nt: TGCGCCAGCAGCTTGGGTCACGGGCAGGCGAATGGCTACACCTTC

d_call: TRBD1
j_call: TRBJ1-2
cdr3_length: 11
v_call: TRBV29-1
cdr3_aa: CSVDRGYGYTF
cdr3_nt: TGCAGCGTTGACAGGGGGTATGGCTACACCTTC

d_call: NA
j_call: TRBJ2-5
cdr3_length: 14
v_call: TRBV6-2/TRBV6-3
cdr3_aa: CASSRSDVKETQYF
cdr3_nt: TGTGCCAGCAGTCGGTCCGACGTTAAAGAGACCCAGTACTTC

d_call: NA
j_call: TRBJ1-4
cdr3_length: 14
v_call: TRBV7-9
cdr3_aa: CASSLVGSTEKLFF
cdr3_nt: TGTGCCAGCAGCTTAGTAGGGTCGACTGAAAAACTGTTTTTT

d_call: NA
j_call: TRBJ1-1
cdr3_length: 14
v_call: TRBV4-3
cdr3_aa: CASSQGRGGTEAFF
cdr3_nt: TGCGCCAGCAGCCAAGGGAGGGGTGGGACTGAAGCTTTCTTT

d_call: NA
j_call: TRBJ1-5
cdr3_length: 14
v_call: TRBV28
cdr3_aa: CASSSGVGNQPQHF
cdr3_nt: TGTGCCAGCAGTTCCGGGGTCGGCAATCAGCCCCAGCATTTT

d_call: NA
j_call: TRBJ1-2
cdr3_length: 12
v_call: TRBV6-2/TRBV6-3
cdr3_aa: CASSYSNYGYTF
cdr3_nt: TGTGCCAGCAGTTACTCGAACTATGGCTACACCTTC

d_call: TRBD1
j_call: TRBJ2-5
cdr3_length: 15
v_call: TRBV11-2
cdr3_aa: CASSIGDRGQETQYF
cdr3_nt: TGTGCCAGCAGCATAGGAGACAGGGGGCAAGAGACCCAGTACTTC

d_call: TRBD2
j_call: TRBJ2-5
cdr3_length: 16
v_call: TRBV7-9
cdr3_aa: CASNPGLAGSQETQYF
cdr3_nt: TGTGCCAGCAACCCGGGACTAGCGGGGAGTCAAGAGACCCAGTACTTC

d_call: NA
j_call: TRBJ2-3
cdr3_length: 14
v_call: TRBV5-4
cdr3_aa: CASRPGLSTDTQYF
cdr3_nt: TGTGCCAGCAGACCTGGACTGAGCACAGATACGCAGTATTTT

d_call: NA
j_call: TRBJ2-3
cdr3_length: 13
v_call: TRBV6-6
cdr3_aa: CASSYSYPDTQYF
cdr3_nt: TGTGCCAGCAGTTACTCTTATCCTGATACGCAGTATTTT

d_call: TRBD2
j_call: TRBJ2-1
cdr3_length: 18
v_call: TRBV7-8
cdr3_aa: CASSLRPVAGGPFNEQFF
cdr3_nt: TGTGCCAGCAGCTTACGGCCCGTGGCGGGGGGGCCCTTCAATGAGCAGTTCTTC

d_call: NA
j_call: TRBJ2-2
cdr3_length: 15
v_call: TRBV9
cdr3_aa: CASSVGGRGTGELFF
cdr3_nt: TGTGCCAGCAGCGTAGGGGGGCGCGGCACCGGGGAGCTGTTTTTT

d_call: TRBD1
j_call: TRBJ1-1
cdr3_length: 15
v_call: TRBV29-1
cdr3_aa: CSGRIRQGMNTEAFF
cdr3_nt: TGCAGCGGCCGAATTCGACAGGGGATGAACACTGAAGCTTTCTTT

d_call: NA
j_call: TRBJ2-1
cdr3_length: 16
v_call: TRBV6-1
cdr3_aa: CASSERSGHSYNEQFF
cdr3_nt: TGTGCCAGCAGTGAACGGTCGGGTCACTCCTACAATGAGCAGTTCTTC

d_call: NA
j_call: TRBJ2-3
cdr3_length: 13
v_call: TRBV25-1
cdr3_aa: CASMVTITDTQYF
cdr3_nt: TGTGCCAGCATGGTGACGATCACAGATACGCAGTATTTT

d_call: TRBD1
j_call: TRBJ2-7
cdr3_length: 13
v_call: TRBV6-5
cdr3_aa: CASGRTGGYEQYF
cdr3_nt: TGTGCCAGCGGTCGGACAGGGGGCTACGAGCAGTACTTC

d_call: NA
j_call: TRBJ1-5
cdr3_length: 16
v_call: TRBV24-1
cdr3_aa: CATSDSSAGSNQPQHF
cdr3_nt: TGTGCCACCAGTGATTCATCGGCAGGTAGCAATCAGCCCCAGCATTTT

d_call: NA
j_call: TRBJ2-2
cdr3_length: 14
v_call: TRBV9
cdr3_aa: CASSGDGGTGELFF
cdr3_nt: TGTGCCAGCAGCGGGGATGGAGGCACCGGGGAGCTGTTTTTT

d_call: TRBD2
j_call: TRBJ2-1
cdr3_length: 15
v_call: TRBV24-1
cdr3_aa: CATSPLAGGYNEQFF
cdr3_nt: TGTGCCACCAGTCCCTTAGCGGGAGGGTACAATGAGCAGTTCTTC